This entry describes one T cell receptor (beta chain). What antigen it recognizes has not been identified. No qualities accompany the bases; no much larger clone lies one base away. Using the deep immunoSEQ assay, TCR CDR3 regions were amplified from genomic DNA by multiplex PCR. Extracted genomic DNA from each cell subset was distributed evenly across all wells of several immunoSEQ 96-well plates, and each plate was treated as a replicate. For sorted subsets, approximately 200 ng of genomic DNA, equivalent to around 31,000 T cell genomes, went into each replicate PCR. The purified libraries were quantified using a Qubit 3.0 fluorometer, sized with a Bioanalyzer 2100, and then quantified again using the KAPA Library Quantification kit. Every immunoSEQ 96-well plate was sequenced on a dedicated single-read 150-cycle Illumina NextSeq 550 flow cell. The paper's processing steps were these. Because only junctional sequences without quality scores were contained in the immunoSEQ output, filtering matching that applied to full-length reads could not be performed. To assign V/J genes and CDR3, sequences were annotated using PyIR, a Python wrapper for IgBLAST v1.9, with IMGT germline references. Reads were removed for weak V/J assignments (E-value above 1e-6), missing CDR3, stop codons, out-of-frame junctions, or ambiguous translated residues. A V3J clonotype was defined by an identical inferred V gene, J gene, and CDR3 amino acid sequence. The percentage overlap between two repertoires was calculated by dividing the number of shared unique clonotypes by the size of the smaller repertoire. Richness of each repertoire was evaluated using RTK rarefaction, the Chao1 estimator, and Recon v2.1 estimates of unobserved clonotypes. For all TCRbeta clonotypes obtained by the gDNA method from a few donors, generation probabilities were computed with OLGA. TCRdb retrieved this table from immuneACCESS and kept in-frame rearrangements only. Not all clones are present; in checked studies, unresolved V genes account for under half, and no reason is known for the remainder. V, J and clone size are taken as reported in that table, and D and trimming were inferred from the DNA itself. A total of about 800,000 clones appear in this sample, about 96% of them only once. In total, the top ten clones hold less than 0.25% of the sample.

These data belong to a study of shared clonotypes between healthy human individuals (TCRdb year 2020). General notes on the study: The cohort included a few men and a couple of women between 18 and 49 years of age. Per donor, three plates each were used for CD4 naive and CD4 memory, two for CD8 naive, and one for CD8 memory. To estimate repertoire size and how much clonotype sharing occurs between individuals, the study deeply sequenced the blood TCR repertoires of five healthy adults. Libraries were prepared and TCR repertoires were sequenced by different laboratories using diverse techniques, in order to increase sequencing depth and limit assay-specific biases. Leukapheresis yielded between about 0.8 and 8.9 billion PBMCs per donor. Broad study findings and their caveats: The genetic and exposure-history diversity represented was limited by the small number of donors. Sampling was restricted to blood, and TCR repertoires in tissues likely differ from the TCR repertoires found in blood. Compared with non-shared clonotypes, clonotypes shared by all four sorted-subset donors had higher generation probabilities. When a handful of donors were compared, the shared fraction of clonotypes was 5% to 6.5% for naive CD4, 3.5% to 4% for naive CD8, 2.3% for memory CD4, and around 0.37% for memory CD8. Naive subsets generally had larger estimated clonotype richness than memory subsets. Pairwise subsampling led to the expectation that sequencing depth would affect the degree of clonotype sharing among donors. Incomplete sequencing was indicated by rarefaction of sorted-subset datasets, despite the large sequencing depth.

Relative to germline, V is missing 7 bases and J is missing 3 bases, with 7 bases of the junction outside any gene match. The germline V gene gives CDR1 as MDHEN and CDR2 as SYDVKM. The CDR3 starts with the cysteine, ends with the phenylalanine, and has 15 residues. The sequence is cut down to CDR3 DNA, 45 bases in frame from base 1. For the CD8 naive samples, CD45RO-negative cells were positively selected for CCR7, yielding a CD45RA+CCR7+ population from which TemRA cells were excluded. Donors were healthy HIV-negative adults with no recently reported acute infections or vaccinations. Only Caucasian adults living in Nashville, Tennessee, USA were represented among the donors. Blood was obtained by leukapheresis, after which PBMCs were separated by Ficoll-Histopaque density gradient centrifugation and cryopreserved in liquid nitrogen vapor phase. Analytical flow cytometry was used to check the purity and quantity of each magnetically sorted T cell population. From each sorted fraction, genomic DNA was isolated and quantified by UV absorbance on a Nanodrop 2000c.

The sequence joins TRBV28 to TRBJ2-1; the junction holds 9 bases that match TRBD2. This sequence was found in a man aged 25-45 years in good health. Sequenced sample: naive CD8+ T cells sorted from blood. The sample's cell subset or site label, decoded: CD45RA+CCR7+. The nucleotide sequence reads TGTGCCAGCATTCCCGGGACTAGCAGCTACAATGAGCAGTTCTTC. Its translation reads: CASIPGTSSYNEQFF. With all but the CDR3 taken from the reference TRBV28 and TRBJ2-1 genes, the full variable domain is: DVKVTQSSRYLVKRTGEKVFLECVQDMDHENMFWYRQDPGLGLRLIYFSYDVKMKEKGDIPEGYSVSREKKERFSLILESASTNQTSMYLCASIPGTSSYNEQFFGPGTRLTVL.